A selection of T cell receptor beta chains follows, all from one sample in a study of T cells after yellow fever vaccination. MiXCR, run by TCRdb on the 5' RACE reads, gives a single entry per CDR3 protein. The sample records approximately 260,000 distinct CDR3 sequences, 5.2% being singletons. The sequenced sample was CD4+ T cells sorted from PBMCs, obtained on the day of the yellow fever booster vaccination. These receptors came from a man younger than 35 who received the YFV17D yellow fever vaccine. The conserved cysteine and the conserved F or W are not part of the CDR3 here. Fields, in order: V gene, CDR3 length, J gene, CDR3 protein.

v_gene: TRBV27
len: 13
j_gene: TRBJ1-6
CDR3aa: ASSSMGQNNSPLH

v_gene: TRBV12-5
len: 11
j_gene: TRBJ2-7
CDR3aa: ASGLVGRQAQY

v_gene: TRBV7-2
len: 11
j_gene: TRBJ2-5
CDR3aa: ASSLGKQETQY

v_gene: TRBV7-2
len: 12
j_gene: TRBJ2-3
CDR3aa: ASSFPYVMGTQY

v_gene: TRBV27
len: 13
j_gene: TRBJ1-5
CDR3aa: ASSLIGTGDQPQH

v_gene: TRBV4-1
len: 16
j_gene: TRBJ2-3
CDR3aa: ASSQQRLAGGPTDTQY

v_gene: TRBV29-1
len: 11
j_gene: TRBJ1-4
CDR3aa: SAQTGAYEKLF

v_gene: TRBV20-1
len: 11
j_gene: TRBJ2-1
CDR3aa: SASVAGVHEQF

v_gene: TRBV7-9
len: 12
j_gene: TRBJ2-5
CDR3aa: ASSLGSTQETQY

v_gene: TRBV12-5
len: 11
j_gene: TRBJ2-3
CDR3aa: ASGLAGTDTQY

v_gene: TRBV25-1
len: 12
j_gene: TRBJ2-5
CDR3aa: ASRDPATQETQY

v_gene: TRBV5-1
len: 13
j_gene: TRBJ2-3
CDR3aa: ASSLGGSQADTQY

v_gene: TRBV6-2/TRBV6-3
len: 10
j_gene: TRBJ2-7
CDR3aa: ASRGGGSEQY

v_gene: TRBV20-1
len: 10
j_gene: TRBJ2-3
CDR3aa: SAVPAADTQY

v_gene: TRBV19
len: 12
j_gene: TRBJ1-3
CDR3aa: ASSRRRTGNTIY

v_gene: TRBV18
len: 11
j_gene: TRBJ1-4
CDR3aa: ASSPGQDEKLF

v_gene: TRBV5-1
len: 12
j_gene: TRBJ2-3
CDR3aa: ASSLEQSTDTQY

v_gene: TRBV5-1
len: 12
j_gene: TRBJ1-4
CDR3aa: ASSLGWTNEKLF